This T cell receptor beta chain was sequenced in a study of T cell clonality in common variable immunodeficiency. Broader study findings: In common variable immunodeficiency, TCR beta chains reportedly carried fewer deletions and N-nucleotide insertions. T cell subpopulation sequencing would be needed to explain CVID clonality.

This clone is termed medium-sized. The antigen remains undetermined. From the germline J gene comes the end of the CDR3, since the read stops 3 residues before it. The CVID group had some 15 females and 25 to 30 males, mean age roughly 40. Blood came from CVID subjects not ill and not taking immunomodulatory or immunosuppressive medication. Sequencing input was equivalent genomic DNA from CVID and controls. TCRdb's table, derived via immunoSEQ multiplex PCR, lists solely in-frame clones and lacks some. The record shows approximately 5,300 clones for this sample, with no singletons present. The germline V gene has CDR1 SGHNT and CDR2 YYREEE (reference sequence). The CDR3 contains 15 residues. The V end lost 1 base, the J end lost 6 bases, and 17 bases lay between the germline ends.

The chain has TRBV5-4 and TRBJ2-7; no firm D call. Sequenced material: peripheral blood mononuclear cells. The receptor was isolated from a human donor with common variable immunodeficiency. CDR3 bases read: TGTGCCAGCAGCTTGTCCCGTGGGCAAGGCAGCGAG. Residues: CASSLSRGQGSE. The whole CDR3 is CASSLSRGQGSEQYF.